A single sample is the source of the 26 T cell receptor beta chains below, sequenced in a study of cytomegalovirus exposure and HLA in healthy donors. Amplification used 60 Vbeta primers and 13 Jbeta primers. The repertoire was sequenced with immunoSEQ multiplex PCR; TCRdb's copy has only in-frame clones and lacks some. Here the sample spans tens of thousands of clones, roughly three fifths being singletons. Sequencing used PBMCs. These receptors were collected from a man aged 25 to 40 in good health and CMV-seronegative.

V gene TRBV10-3 combines with J gene TRBJ2-2; D is undetermined. This CDR3 region has 14 residues. Trimming removed 7 bases at V and 4 bases at J, with 13 bases between. Looked up from germline, CDR1 is ENHRY and CDR2 is SYGVKD. DNA for the CDR3: TGTGCCATCAAAGAAGGAGATCGCACCGGGGAGCTGTTTTTT. It yields the protein CAIKEGDRTGELFF.

The J gene is TRBJ2-2, the V gene TRBV6-5, with TRBD2 identical over 11 bases. V gave up 8 bases and J gave up 4 bases; unmatched junction bases: 6. Germline CDR1 and CDR2: MNHEY and SVGAGI. The CDR3 is 15 residues long. DNA of the CDR3: TGTGCCAGCTGTAGCGGGAGGGCCCTCACCGGGGAGCTGTTTTTT. Amino acids: CASCSGRALTGELFF.

The rearrangement links TRBV5-8 to TRBJ2-5, with 8 bases fitting TRBD2. CDR3 length equals 14 residues. Germline CDR1 and CDR2: SGHTS and YDEGEE. Germline trimming cut 4 bases from V and 5 bases from J; bases unmatched to any gene: 7. CDR3: CASSPGGGFETQYF. The CDR3 DNA is TGTGCCAGCAGCCCAGGCGGGGGGTTCGAGACCCAGTACTTC.

V and J are TRBV9 and TRBJ2-3; a possible D gene is TRBD2 (5 bases). CDR1 and CDR2 (germline): SGDLS, YYNGEE. The V end lost 0 bases, the J end lost 6 bases, and 11 bases lay between the germline ends. The CDR3 is 14 amino acids. This CDR3 reads CASSVVSGSDTQYF. The CDR3 region has the DNA TGTGCCAGCAGCGTAGTTTCGGGGAGTGATACGCAGTATTTT. Combining the CDR3 with reference TRBV9 and TRBJ2-3 gives the whole variable domain DSGVTQTPKHLITATGQRVTLRCSPRSGDLSVYWYQQSLDQGLQFLIQYYNGEERAKGNILERFSAQQFPDLHSELNLSSLELGDSALYFCASSVVSGSDTQYFGPGTRLTVL.

In its sample, this clone was seen once. The chain combines TRBV10-3 with TRBJ1-5; 7 bases line up with TRBD1. V lost 2 bases and J lost 10; bases outside the gene matches: 5. Per germline, CDR1 ENHRY and CDR2 SYGVKD. This CDR3 has 13 amino acids. CDR3 sequence (DNA): TGTGCCATCAGTGAGACACAGGGGTTTCCCCAGCATTTT. It yields the protein CAISETQGFPQHF.

This clone has a single count. The V gene is TRBV23-1, the J gene TRBJ2-7; TRBD1 aligns across 7 bases. TRBV23-1 is flagged as an ORF with uncertain function. The ends lost 4 bases at V and 0 bases at J; junction bases unmatched: 6. The CDR3 runs to 15 residues. In DNA form, the CDR3 reads TGCGCCAGCAGTCGGGGGACAGATTACTCCTACGAGCAGTACTTC. Protein product: CASSRGTDYSYEQYF.

The gene calls are TRBV11-2 and TRBJ1-1; TRBD1 agrees at 11 bases. The CDR3 length is 15 residues. CDR1 SGHAT and CDR2 FQNNGV come from the germline V gene. The ends lost 4 bases at V and 6 bases at J; junction bases unmatched: 7. The CDR3: CASSYTGTGGSEAFF. CDR3 nucleotides: TGTGCCAGCAGCTATACCGGGACAGGGGGTTCTGAAGCTTTCTTT.

This chain uses TRBV9 with TRBJ2-1; D is undetermined. Trimming stripped 0 bases from V and 12 bases from J, with 13 bases between. The CDR3 totals 13 residues. CDR1 and CDR2 (germline): SGDLS, YYNGEE. The CDR3, as DNA: TGTGCCAGCAGCGTAGACGGCCTAGGAGTGCAGTTCTTC. The encoded protein is CASSVDGLGVQFF.

The sample holds one count of this clone. This chain uses TRBV30 with TRBJ1-1, with D unclear. With 1 base removed from V and 1 base from J, the gap between germline ends came to 7 bases. The CDR3 contains 13 residues. The germline V gene has CDR1 GTSNPN and CDR2 SVGIG (reference sequence). DNA of the CDR3: TGTGCCTGGAGTGGGCACCCGAACACTGAAGCTTTCTTT. Translation: CAWSGHPNTEAFF.

The gene calls are TRBV2 and TRBJ2-2, with unresolved D. The CDR3 spans 17 residues. CDR1 and CDR2 from the germline V gene are SNHLY and FYNNEI. V lost 4 bases and J 0 bases, leaving 15 bases between the germline ends. The CDR3: CASSVSAAASNTGELFF. The CDR3 coding sequence is TGTGCCAGCAGTGTTTCGGCGGCGGCATCGAACACCGGGGAGCTGTTTTTT. The variable domain in full, with the rest retrieved from reference TRBV2 and TRBJ2-2, is EPEVTQTPSHQVTQMGQEVILRCVPISNHLYFYWYRQILGQKVEFLVSFYNNEISEKSEIFDDQFSVERPDGSNFTLKIRSTKLEDSAMYFCASSVSAAASNTGELFFGEGSRLTVL.

This chain links TRBV7-2 with TRBJ2-3; 8 positions agree with TRBD2. Trimming cost V 2 bases and J 0 bases; bases outside gene matches: 10. Per the germline V gene, CDR1 is SGHTA and CDR2 is FQGNSA. The length of the CDR3 is 18 residues. CDR3 sequence (DNA): TGTGCCAGCAGCTTAAAGAGCGGGGGTACCCCTAGCACAGATACGCAGTATTTT. This translates into CASSLKSGGTPSTDTQYF. The full variable domain, with the rest looked up from reference TRBV7-2 and TRBJ2-3, is GAGVSQSPSNKVTEKGKDVELRCDPISGHTALYWYRQSLGQGLEFLIYFQGNSAPDKSGLPSDRFSAERTGGSVSTLTIQRTQQEDSAVYLCASSLKSGGTPSTDTQYFGPGTRLTVL.

This clone was counted only a few times. This chain links TRBV19 with TRBJ2-3; 11 bases fit TRBD1. Unmatched junction bases numbered 4, after V lost 1 base and J lost 1 base. Germline V gene lookup returns CDR1 LNHDA and CDR2 SQIVND (reference sequence). The CDR3 is 17 residues long. The CDR3 sequence: CASSIGTGGSRTDTQYF. CDR3 DNA sequence: TGTGCCAGTAGTATAGGGACAGGGGGCTCTCGCACAGATACGCAGTATTTT.

The J gene is TRBJ2-1, the V gene TRBV7-2; 15 nucleotides line up with TRBD2. This CDR3 is 16 amino acids long. Germline values: CDR1 SGHTA, CDR2 FQGNSA. V shed 3 bases and J 10 bases; nucleotides not matched to a gene: 7. As DNA, the CDR3 is TGTGCCAGCAGCTTCGCCGGGACTAGCGGGGGGCGAGAGCAGTTCTTC. Encoded protein: CASSFAGTSGGREQFF.

The DNA for the CDR3 is TGTGCCAGCTCACCACCAGGGGGTGACTATGGCTACACCTTC. This encodes CASSPPGGDYGYTF. The chain has TRBV18 and TRBJ1-2, with D possibly matching TRBD1 (6 bases). The CDR3 runs to 14 residues. The germline CDR1 and CDR2 sequences are KGHSH and LQKENI. The V end lost 0 bases, the J end lost 3 bases, and 8 bases lay between the germline ends.

The chain couples TRBV19 to TRBJ1-1; TRBD1 is a possible D gene (5 bases). CDR3 size: 13 residues. CDR1 is LNHDA, CDR2 SQIVND, per germline (reference sequence). Trimming took 9 bases from V and 3 from J, leaving 14 bases between them. The CDR3 DNA follows: TGTGCCAGCAACGTGGGGCTATACACTGAAGCTTTCTTT. Translated, it gives CASNVGLYTEAFF.

The chain joins TRBV13 to TRBJ2-3; TRBD2 matches 10 bases. J was trimmed by 2 bases and V by 5 bases; bases with no gene match: 4. From germline, CDR1 is PRHDT and CDR2 FYEKMQ (reference sequence). The length of the CDR3 is 15 residues. The CDR3 DNA is TGTGCCAGCAGCCGTACTAGCGGGGACACAGATACGCAGTATTTT. This sequence encodes CASSRTSGDTDTQYF.

CDR3 protein: CASSFRAGSSYEQYF. CDR3 in DNA: TGTGCCAGCAGCTTTAGAGCGGGAAGCTCCTACGAGCAGTACTTC. The chain combines TRBV7-6 with TRBJ2-7, with TRBD2 matching 7 bases. CDR1 is SGHVS and CDR2 is FNYEAQ in the germline V gene. There are 15 residues in the CDR3. V shed 3 bases, J shed 0 bases, and the junction held 5 bases outside the gene matches.

The chain has TRBV4-3 and TRBJ1-6, with D uncertain. The germline gives CDR1 LGHNA, CDR2 YSLEER. The CDR3 length is 12 residues. The CDR3 nucleotides read TGCGCGTCCGGAGGAGAGGGATTTCCCCTCCACTTT. This sequence encodes CASGGEGFPLHF.

The chain joins TRBV5-6 to TRBJ1-4; D remains unclear. The V end was cut by 2 bases, the J end by 8 bases, with 16 bases between. The CDR3 consists of 15 residues. Germline lookup yields CDR1 SGHDT and CDR2 YYEEEE. The CDR3 loop is CASSLSTAAREKLFF. CDR3 nucleotides: TGTGCCAGCAGCTTATCGACCGCAGCTAGGGAAAAACTGTTTTTT.

This clone showed up just a few times. This rearrangement joins TRBV27 to TRBJ1-6; possibly TRBD1 for D (6 bases). This CDR3 region has 13 residues. V lost 4 bases and J lost 10, with 11 bases in between. CDR1 MNHEY and CDR2 SMNVEV come from the germline V gene (reference sequence). CDR3 bases: TGTGCCAGCAGTTACAGGGATTACTCACCCCTCCACTTT. Amino acid sequence: CASSYRDYSPLHF.

This clone was seen more than once but under ten times. The V gene is TRBV11-1, the J gene TRBJ2-7; D is unclear. The CDR3 has 11 residues. Germline V CDR1 and CDR2: SGHAT, FQDESV (reference sequence). Trimming took off 7 bases at V and 3 bases at J, with 7 bases between the two ends. This CDR3 is CASTESYEQYF. CDR3 DNA sequence: TGTGCCAGCACGGAGAGCTACGAGCAGTACTTC.

In the case of this clone: Its ends do not fully match the called genes, so a read error is possible. CDR3 DNA sequence: TGTGCCAACTCACCTACAGGGGGCGTATCAGATGAAAAACTGTTTTTT. Translation: CANSPTGGVSDEKLFF. This chain connects TRBV18 to TRBJ1-4, with 9 bases fitting TRBD1. The germline CDR1 and CDR2 sequences are KGHSH and LQKENI. This CDR3 comprises 16 residues.

The rearrangement uses TRBV15 and TRBJ2-5; 9 bases line up with TRBD2. In germline, CDR1 is LNHNV, CDR2 YYDKDF (reference sequence). The V and J ends lost 2 bases and 5 bases, in that order; junction bases with no gene match: 12. CDR3 length: 17 residues. DNA of the CDR3: TGTGCCACCAGCAGACCGGAGGGCGGGGGGGGAGCGGAGACCCAGTACTTC. Translation: CATSRPEGGGGAETQYF.

In this sample, this clone turned up a few times. The CDR3 protein is CASSVDRGANQPQHF. The CDR3 nucleotides read TGCGCCAGCAGCGTTGACAGGGGGGCAAATCAGCCCCAGCATTTT. The V and J genes are TRBV5-1 and TRBJ1-5, with 9 bases that match TRBD1. The CDR3 sequence is 15 residues long. Per the germline V gene, CDR1 is SGHRS and CDR2 is YFSETQ. Trimming at V came to 4 bases and at J to 4 bases, leaving 6 bases not matched to a gene.

The gene calls are TRBV30 and TRBJ1-1; D possibly corresponds to TRBD1 (6 bases). V was pared by 1 base and J by 8 bases, with 11 bases between. Germline CDR1 GTSNPN, CDR2 SVGIG (reference sequence). The CDR3 is 12 residues long. Written as DNA, the CDR3 is TGTGCCTGGAGTGACCGGGGGGGCGAAGCTTTCTTT. This encodes CAWSDRGGEAFF.

The chain combines TRBV29-1 with TRBJ2-1, with TRBD1 matching over 11 bases. Germline V CDR1 and CDR2: SQVTM, ANQGSEA. Trimming removed 2 bases from V and 1 base from J; junction bases left unmatched: 1. The CDR3 length is 15 residues. Written as DNA, the CDR3 is TGCAGCGTTGAACGGGACAGGGGGTCCTACAATGAGCAGTTCTTC. It translates to CSVERDRGSYNEQFF.